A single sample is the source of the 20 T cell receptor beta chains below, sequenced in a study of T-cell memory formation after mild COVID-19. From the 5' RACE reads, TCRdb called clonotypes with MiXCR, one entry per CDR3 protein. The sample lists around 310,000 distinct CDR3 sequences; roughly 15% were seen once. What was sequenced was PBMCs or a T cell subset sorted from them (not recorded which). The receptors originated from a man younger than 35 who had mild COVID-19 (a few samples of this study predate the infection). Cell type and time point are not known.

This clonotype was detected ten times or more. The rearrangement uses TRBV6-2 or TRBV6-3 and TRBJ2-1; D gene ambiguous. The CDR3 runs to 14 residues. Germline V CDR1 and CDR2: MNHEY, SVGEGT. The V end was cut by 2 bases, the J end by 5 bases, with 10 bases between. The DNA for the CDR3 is TGTGCCAGCAGTTACCTGGATTACAACAATGAGCAGTTCTTC. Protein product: CASSYLDYNNEQFF.

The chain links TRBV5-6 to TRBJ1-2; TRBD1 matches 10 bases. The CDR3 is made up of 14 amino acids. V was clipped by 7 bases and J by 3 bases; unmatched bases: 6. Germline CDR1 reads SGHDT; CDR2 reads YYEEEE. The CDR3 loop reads CASFTGTGDYGYTF. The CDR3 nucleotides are TGTGCCAGCTTCACCGGGACAGGGGACTATGGCTACACCTTC.

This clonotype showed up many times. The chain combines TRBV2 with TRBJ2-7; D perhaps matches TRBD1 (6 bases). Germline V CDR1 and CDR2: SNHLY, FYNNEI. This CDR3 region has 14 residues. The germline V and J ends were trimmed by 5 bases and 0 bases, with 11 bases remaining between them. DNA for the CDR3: TGTGCCAGCAGTCCAAGGACAGTCTCCTACGAGCAGTACTTC. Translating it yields CASSPRTVSYEQYF.

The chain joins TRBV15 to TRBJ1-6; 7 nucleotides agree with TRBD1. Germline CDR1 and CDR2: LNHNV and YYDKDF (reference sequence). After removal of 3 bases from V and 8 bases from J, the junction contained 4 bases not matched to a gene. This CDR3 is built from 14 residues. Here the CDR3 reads CATSSRTGDSPLHF. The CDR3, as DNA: TGTGCCACCAGCAGCCGAACAGGGGATTCACCCCTCCACTTT.

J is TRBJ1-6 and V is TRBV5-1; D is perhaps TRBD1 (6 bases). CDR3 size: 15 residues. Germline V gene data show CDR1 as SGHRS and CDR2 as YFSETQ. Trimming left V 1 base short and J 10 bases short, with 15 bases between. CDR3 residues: CASSLTGGFGSPLHF. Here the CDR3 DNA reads TGCGCCAGCAGCTTGACGGGGGGCTTTGGCTCACCCCTCCACTTT. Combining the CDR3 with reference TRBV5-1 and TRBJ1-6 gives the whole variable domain KAGVTQTPRYLIKTRGQQVTLSCSPISGHRSVSWYQQTPGQGLQFLFEYFSETQRNKGNFPGRFSGRQFSNSRSEMNVSTLELGDSALYLCASSLTGGFGSPLHFGNGTRLTVT.

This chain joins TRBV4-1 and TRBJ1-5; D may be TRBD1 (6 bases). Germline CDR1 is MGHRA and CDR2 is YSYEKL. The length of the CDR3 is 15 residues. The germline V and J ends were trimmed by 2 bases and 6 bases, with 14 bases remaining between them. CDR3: CASSQISGVGQPQHF. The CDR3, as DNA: TGCGCCAGCAGCCAAATTTCAGGGGTCGGTCAGCCCCAGCATTTT.

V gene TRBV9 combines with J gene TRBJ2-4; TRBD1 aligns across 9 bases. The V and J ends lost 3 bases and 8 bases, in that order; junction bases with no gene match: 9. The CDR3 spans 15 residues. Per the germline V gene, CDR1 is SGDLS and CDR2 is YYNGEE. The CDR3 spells CASSADGQGTDIQYF. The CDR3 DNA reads TGTGCCAGCAGCGCTGACGGACAGGGGACCGACATTCAGTACTTC.

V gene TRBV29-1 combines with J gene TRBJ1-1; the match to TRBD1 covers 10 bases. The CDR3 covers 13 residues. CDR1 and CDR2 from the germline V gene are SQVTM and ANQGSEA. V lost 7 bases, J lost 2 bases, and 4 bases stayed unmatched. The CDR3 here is CSGDRGLNTEAFF. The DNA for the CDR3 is TGCAGCGGGGACAGGGGTCTTAACACTGAAGCTTTCTTT. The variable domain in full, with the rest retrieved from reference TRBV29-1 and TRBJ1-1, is SAVISQKPSRDICQRGTSLTIQCQVDSQVTMMFWYRQQPGQSLTLIATANQGSEATYESGFVIDKFPISRPNLTFSTLTVSNMSPEDSSIYLCSGDRGLNTEAFFGQGTRLTVV.

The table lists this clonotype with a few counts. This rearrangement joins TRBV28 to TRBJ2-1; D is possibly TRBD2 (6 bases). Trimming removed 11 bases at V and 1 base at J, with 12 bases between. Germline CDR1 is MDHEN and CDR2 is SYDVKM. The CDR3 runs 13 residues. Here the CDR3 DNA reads TGTGCCTCCTACGGGGGTTCCTACAATGAGCAGTTCTTC. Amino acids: CASYGGSYNEQFF.

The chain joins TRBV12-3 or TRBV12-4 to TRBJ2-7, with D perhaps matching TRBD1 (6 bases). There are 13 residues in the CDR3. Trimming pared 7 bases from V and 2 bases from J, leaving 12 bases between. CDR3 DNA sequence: TGTGCCAGCACCGAGGACAGTGCCTACGAGCAGTACTTC. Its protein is CASTEDSAYEQYF.

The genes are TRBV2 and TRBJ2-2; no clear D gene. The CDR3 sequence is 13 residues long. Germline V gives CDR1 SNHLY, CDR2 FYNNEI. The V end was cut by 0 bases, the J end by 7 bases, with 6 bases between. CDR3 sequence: CASSEARGGELFF. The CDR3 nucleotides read TGTGCCAGCAGTGAAGCCAGAGGCGGGGAGCTGTTTTTT.

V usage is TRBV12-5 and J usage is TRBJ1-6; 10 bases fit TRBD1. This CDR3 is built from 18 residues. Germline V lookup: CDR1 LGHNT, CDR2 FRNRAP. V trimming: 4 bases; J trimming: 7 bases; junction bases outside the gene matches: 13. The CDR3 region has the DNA TGTGCTAGTGGTTCTCCCCTGGGCTCGGACAGGGGGAATTCACCCCTCCACTTT. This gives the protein CASGSPLGSDRGNSPLHF.

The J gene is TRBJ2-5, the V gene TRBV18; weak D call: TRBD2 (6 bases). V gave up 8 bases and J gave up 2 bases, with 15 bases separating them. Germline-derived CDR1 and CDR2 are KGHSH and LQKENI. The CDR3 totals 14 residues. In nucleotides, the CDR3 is TGTGCCAGCGCGGGACTCAACCTACAAGAGACCCAGTACTTC. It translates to CASAGLNLQETQYF.

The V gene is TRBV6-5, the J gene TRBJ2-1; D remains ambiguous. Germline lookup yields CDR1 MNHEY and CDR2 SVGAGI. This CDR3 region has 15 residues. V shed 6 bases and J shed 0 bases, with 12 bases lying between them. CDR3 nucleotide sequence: TGTGCCAGCAGAGTAAGCTTAAGCTCCTACAATGAGCAGTTCTTC. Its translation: CASRVSLSSYNEQFF.

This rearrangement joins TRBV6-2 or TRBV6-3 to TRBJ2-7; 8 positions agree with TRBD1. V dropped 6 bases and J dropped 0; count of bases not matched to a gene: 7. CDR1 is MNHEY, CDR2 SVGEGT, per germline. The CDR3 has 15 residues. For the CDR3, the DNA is TGTGCCAGCAGCTCCGGGACAGGCGTCTCCTACGAGCAGTACTTC. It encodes CASSSGTGVSYEQYF.

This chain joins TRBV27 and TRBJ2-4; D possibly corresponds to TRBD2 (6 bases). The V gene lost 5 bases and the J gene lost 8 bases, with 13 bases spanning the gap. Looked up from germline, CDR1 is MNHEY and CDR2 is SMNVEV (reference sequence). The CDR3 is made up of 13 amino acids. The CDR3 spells CASSTGLLDIQYF. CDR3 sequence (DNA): TGTGCCAGCAGTACGGGACTCCTGGACATTCAGTACTTC.

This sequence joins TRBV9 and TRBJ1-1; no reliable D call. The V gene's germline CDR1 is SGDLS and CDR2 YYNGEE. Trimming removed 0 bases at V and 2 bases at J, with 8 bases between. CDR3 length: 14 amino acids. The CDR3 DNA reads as TGTGCCAGCAGCGTAGACCAGAGAAACACTGAAGCTTTCTTT. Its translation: CASSVDQRNTEAFF.

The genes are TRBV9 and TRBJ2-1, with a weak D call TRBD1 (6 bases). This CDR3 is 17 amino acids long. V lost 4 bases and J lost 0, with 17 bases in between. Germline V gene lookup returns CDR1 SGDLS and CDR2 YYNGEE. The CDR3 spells CASSPRGDTSSYNEQFF. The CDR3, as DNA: TGTGCCAGCAGCCCTAGAGGGGACACTAGCTCCTACAATGAGCAGTTCTTC.

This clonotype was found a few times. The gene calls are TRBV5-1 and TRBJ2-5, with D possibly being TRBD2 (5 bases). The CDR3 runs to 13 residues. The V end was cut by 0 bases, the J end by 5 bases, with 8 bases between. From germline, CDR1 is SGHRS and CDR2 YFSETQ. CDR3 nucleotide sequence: TGCGCCAGCAGCTTGGCGGGGATTGAGACCCAGTACTTC. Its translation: CASSLAGIETQYF.

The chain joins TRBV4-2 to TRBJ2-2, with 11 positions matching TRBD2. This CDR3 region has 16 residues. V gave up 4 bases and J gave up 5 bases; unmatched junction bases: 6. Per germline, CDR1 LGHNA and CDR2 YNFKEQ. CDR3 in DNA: TGTGCCAGCAGCCCTAGCGGGGGGCCAGGGACCGGGGAGCTGTTTTTT. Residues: CASSPSGGPGTGELFF.